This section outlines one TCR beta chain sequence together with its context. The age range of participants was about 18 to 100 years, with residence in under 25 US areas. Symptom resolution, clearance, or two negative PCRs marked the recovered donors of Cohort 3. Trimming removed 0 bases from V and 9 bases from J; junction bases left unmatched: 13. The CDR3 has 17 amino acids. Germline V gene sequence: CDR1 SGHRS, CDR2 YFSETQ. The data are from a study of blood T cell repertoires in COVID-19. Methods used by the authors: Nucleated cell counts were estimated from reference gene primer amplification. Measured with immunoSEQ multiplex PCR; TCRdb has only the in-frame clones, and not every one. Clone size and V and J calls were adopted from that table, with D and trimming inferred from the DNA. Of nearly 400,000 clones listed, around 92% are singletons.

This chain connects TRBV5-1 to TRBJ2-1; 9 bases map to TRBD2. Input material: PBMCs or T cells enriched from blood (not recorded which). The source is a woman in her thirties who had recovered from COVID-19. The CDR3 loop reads CASSLEGSSGSGGEQFF. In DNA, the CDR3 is TGCGCCAGCAGCTTGGAAGGGAGTAGCGGGAGTGGTGGTGAGCAGTTCTTC.